What follows is one T cell receptor (beta chain) and its context. Its specificity is not known. Division of CD4+ cells produced a CD45RA+ naive subset and a CD45RA-negative memory subset. The CDR3 has 13 residues. From germline, CDR1 is MNHEY and CDR2 SVGAGI. V shed 7 bases and J shed 6 bases, with 15 bases lying between them. Profiling relied on immunoSEQ multiplex PCR, and the TCRdb table lists in-frame clones only, not all of them. This repertoire shows 2 million to 3 million clones, around nine tenths found once; its top ten account for about 0.13%. This sample is drawn from a study of shared clonotypes between healthy human individuals. Study-wide context: CD4 naive and memory got three plates each, CD8 naive two, CD8 memory one. Study results and caveats: Some naive CD4 clonotypes, around 4.7%, turned up in common across several donors. Rarefaction curves obtained for sorted subsets showed sequencing incomplete despite large depth.

The clonotype comes from a man between 18 and 29 years old in good health. Sequencing was performed on naive CD4+ T cells sorted from blood. The subset was: CD45RA+ positively selected. This sequence joins TRBV6-5 and TRBJ1-1; D may be TRBD1 (5 bases). The CDR3 is CASILGGGAEAFF. The CDR3 DNA reads TGTGCCAGCATTCTGGGCGGAGGGGCTGAAGCTTTCTTT.